Below, one TCR beta chain is given with its context. It has no known antigen specificity. The input lacks base qualities; no much larger clone sits a single base away. The data originate from a study of blood T cell repertoires in COVID-19 (dated by TCRdb to the early 2020s). A note on the overall study: Samples covering the acute and convalescent phases of COVID-19 were provided by collaborators in the United States, Italy and Spain. Deeply sampled blood TCRbeta repertoires from subjects exposed to, actively infected with, or recovered from COVID-19 were included in the dataset. The prospective study material was composed of cDNA or gDNA derived from T cells, B-cell-depleted T cells, or PBMCs. The repertoires were released in a freely available public database intended as a resource for research on the immune response to SARS-CoV-2. Samples came from the ongoing ImmuneRACE study (first 160 participants) plus 1,254 subjects from 6 global collaborators. Nearly every sample came with metadata listing a de-identified subject ID, COVID-19 status, age in years and sex. Where available, HLA class I and class II types were taken from metadata supplied by the sample provider and were not determined by assay-based typing. Overall study outcomes, separate from this receptor: Clinical and demographic metadata were provided uncurated, with the amount varying by source and participant.

Collaborating institutions collected whole blood in K2EDTA tubes following their own protocols. For TCRbeta analysis, collaborators shipped samples in one of three forms: frozen whole blood, isolated PBMCs, or DNA extracted from either of those sample types. TCRbeta CDR3 regions were amplified from genomic DNA using the immunoSEQ Assay, a bias-controlled multiplex PCR. In the paper's pipeline: Within the assay, amplification of reference gene primers was used to estimate how many nucleated cells each sample contained. To quantify the absolute abundance of each unique TCRbeta CDR3 rearrangement, sequence reads were collapsed and filtered. For each sample, productive Simpson clonality was calculated as the square root of Simpson's diversity index over productive rearrangements. Drawn from immuneACCESS, this table holds only the in-frame rearrangements with V and J called that TCRdb kept. Clones are partly lost; checked studies trace under half to an unresolved V gene and leave the rest unexplained. V and J calls and clone size are given by that table; D and trimming were obtained from the DNA. The sample records about 110,000 clones, approximately 69% of which are singletons. Jointly, the top ten make up less than 6.5% of the sample.

The sequence came from a man older than 75 with acute or convalescent COVID-19. The sequenced sample consisted of peripheral blood.

DNA sequence: TGTGCCAGCAGCGCTTCCGGGACAGAGTCCTACAATGAGCAGTTCTTC. It specifies CASSASGTESYNEQFF. The V gene is TRBV7-2 and the J gene is TRBJ2-1; 7 bases in the junction line up with TRBD1. For this chain, trimming is 5 bases at the V end and 1 base at the J end, and the number of junction bases without a gene match is 8. Including the terminal cysteine and phenylalanine, the CDR3 comprises 16 residues. Only the CDR3 region is kept as DNA, spanning 48 bases read in frame from base 1. CDR1 and CDR2 are drawn from the germline V gene: SGHTA, FQGNSA.